Listed below are T cell receptor beta chains from one sample, sequenced in a study of shared clonotypes between healthy human individuals. The repertoire was sequenced with immunoSEQ multiplex PCR; TCRdb's copy has only in-frame clones and lacks some. The sample yields 1,500,000 or so clones, approximately 98.5% seen once. Sequences were obtained from naive CD4+ T cells sorted from blood. These receptors were collected from a man aged 30-40 years in good health. Both conserved end residues are part of each CDR3. The D gene is left open where the match is weak. Some rows have no size entry. The others give once, few or many, or a class for an expanded clone.

D,J,size,V,CDR3,DNA
TRBD1,TRBJ1-5,.,TRBV19,CASSSRQGRLNQPQHF,TGTGCCAGTAGTAGTAGACAGGGGCGGTTGAATCAGCCCCAGCATTTT
TRBD1,TRBJ2-5,.,TRBV5-4,CASSSDGQGVRETQYF,TGTGCCAGCAGCTCGGACGGACAGGGGGTCCGCGAGACCCAGTACTTC
.,TRBJ1-5,.,TRBV6-5,CASSYVGVGVNQPQHF,TGTGCCAGCAGTTATGTGGGGGTGGGTGTCAATCAGCCCCAGCATTTT
.,TRBJ1-4,.,TRBV5-6,CASLLTGVKNEKLFF,TGTGCCAGCCTTCTTACGGGGGTCAAAAATGAAAAACTGTTTTTT
.,TRBJ1-1,once,TRBV18,CASSPEFVNTEAFF,TGTGCCAGCTCCCCCGAGTTCGTGAACACTGAAGCTTTCTTT
.,TRBJ1-5,.,TRBV10-2,CASRGGYSNQPQHF,TGCGCCAGCAGAGGAGGGTATAGCAATCAGCCCCAGCATTTT
TRBD2,TRBJ2-3,.,TRBV9,CASSPLAGGTDTQYF,TGTGCCAGCAGCCCTCTAGCGGGAGGGACAGATACGCAGTATTTT
.,TRBJ1-5,.,TRBV4-3,CASSQDLVGQPQHF,TGCGCCAGCAGCCAAGATCTGGTCGGGCAGCCCCAGCATTTT
TRBD2,TRBJ2-7,.,TRBV10-1,CASSGGLAGMQYF,TGCGCCAGCAGTGGTGGACTAGCGGGGATGCAGTACTTC
TRBD1,TRBJ2-1,.,TRBV5-5,CASIGQGDEQFF,TGTGCCAGCATCGGACAGGGCGATGAGCAGTTCTTC
.,TRBJ2-1,.,TRBV15,CATSRETILTYNEQFF,TGTGCCACCAGCAGAGAAACTATTCTGACCTACAATGAGCAGTTCTTC